These 30 T cell receptor beta chains share one sample of origin, sequenced in a study of T cells after yellow fever vaccination. TCRdb called the 5' RACE reads again in MiXCR, with one record for every CDR3 protein. This sample has 120,000 or so distinct CDR3 sequences, with almost 9% found just once. Source: CD8+ T cells sorted from PBMCs, taken on the day of the yellow fever booster vaccination. The receptor source for this set is a man aged 18-30 years who received the YFV17D yellow fever vaccine.

In this sample, this clonotype turned up many times. V is TRBV7-9 and J is TRBJ2-2; D is ambiguous. V was clipped by 4 bases and J by 6 bases, with 9 bases between them. The CDR3 length is 13 residues. Germline V lookup: CDR1 SEHNR, CDR2 FQNEAQ (reference sequence). Here the CDR3 reads CASSSRHAGELFF. CDR3 sequence (DNA): TGTGCCAGCAGCTCCCGACACGCCGGGGAGCTGTTTTTT.

This clonotype was seen a few times. The chain has TRBV7-2 and TRBJ1-5; D perhaps matches TRBD1 (6 bases). The germline gives CDR1 SGHTA, CDR2 FQGNSA. This CDR3 has 15 amino acids. Trimming left V 2 bases short and J 5 bases short, with 13 bases between. CDR3 bases: TGTGCCAGCAGCTTATTCGGGGGGGGCGATCAGCCCCAGCATTTT. It codes for CASSLFGGGDQPQHF.

This clonotype has more than one count but fewer than ten. The rearrangement uses TRBV12-3 or TRBV12-4 and TRBJ2-3; TRBD2 agrees at 10 bases. The V segment lost 5 bases and the J segment 0 bases; nucleotides outside the gene matches: 14. This CDR3 comprises 19 residues. This CDR3 is CASSPTLGSGGTSTDTQYF. The CDR3 DNA follows: TGTGCCAGCAGTCCGACCTTGGGTAGCGGGGGGACTAGCACAGATACGCAGTATTTT.

This clonotype was seen a few times. This chain connects TRBV5-5 to TRBJ1-5; no clear D. Germline V gene sequence: CDR1 SGHKS, CDR2 YYEKEE (reference sequence). The CDR3 loop spans 14 amino acids. V lost 2 bases, J lost 3 bases, and 9 bases lay in between. The CDR3 loop reads CASSFPGFNQPQHF. The CDR3 region has the DNA TGTGCCAGCAGCTTTCCGGGTTTCAATCAGCCCCAGCATTTT.

This chain links TRBV7-2 with TRBJ2-3, with 9 bases fitting TRBD2. CDR1 and CDR2 (germline): SGHTA, FQGNSA. The CDR3 is 16 amino acids. The junction had 12 bases not matched to a gene; V was cut back by 5 bases and J by 6 bases. The CDR3 loop reads CASSPPGGGVGDTQYF. In DNA, the CDR3 is TGTGCCAGCAGCCCACCCGGCGGGGGGGTGGGGGATACGCAGTATTTT. The full variable domain, completed using reference TRBV7-2 and TRBJ2-3, is GAGVSQSPSNKVTEKGKDVELRCDPISGHTALYWYRQSLGQGLEFLIYFQGNSAPDKSGLPSDRFSAERTGGSVSTLTIQRTQQEDSAVYLCASSPPGGGVGDTQYFGPGTRLTVL.

Written as DNA, the CDR3 is TGTGCCAGCAGCCAAGATCGGACTATTCAAGAGACCCAGTACTTC. Translation: CASSQDRTIQETQYF. The chain recombines TRBV14 with TRBJ2-5, with TRBD2 as a possible D gene (6 bases). V lost 0 bases and J lost 2, with 10 bases in between. The germline V gene has CDR1 SGHDN and CDR2 FVKESK. CDR3 size: 15 residues.

The rearrangement joins TRBV9 to TRBJ2-5; 9 bases fit TRBD2. Trimming removed 4 bases from V and 4 bases from J; junction bases left unmatched: 14. Germline CDR1 and CDR2: SGDLS and YYNGEE. The CDR3 covers 17 residues. In nucleotides, the CDR3 is TGTGCCAGCAGCCCGCGGCGGGGACTGACTAGCGGAGAGACCCAGTACTTC. Translating gives CASSPRRGLTSGETQYF.

In this sample, this clonotype turned up a few times. The chain is built from TRBV6-2 or TRBV6-3 and TRBJ1-1, with D maybe TRBD1 (5 bases). This CDR3 contains 14 residues. V was pared by 1 base and J by 4 bases, with 10 bases between. Germline V CDR1 and CDR2: MNHEY, SVGEGT. This chain's CDR3 is CASSYLGESTEAFF. DNA of the CDR3: TGTGCCAGCAGTTACTTGGGGGAGAGCACTGAAGCTTTCTTT.

The chain has TRBV12-3 or TRBV12-4 and TRBJ1-5, with a tentative D call TRBD1 (5 bases). This CDR3 region has 16 residues. V was clipped by 6 bases and J by 1 base, with 16 bases between them. CDR3 protein: CASRKAGRVSNQPQHF. The CDR3 bases are TGTGCCAGCAGGAAGGCCGGCAGGGTAAGCAATCAGCCCCAGCATTTT.

There are a few counts of this clonotype. The genes are TRBV10-3 and TRBJ2-7, with 7 bases fitting TRBD1. V trimming: 6 bases; J trimming: 0 bases; junction bases outside the gene matches: 8. This CDR3 has 15 amino acids. Germline V CDR1 and CDR2: ENHRY, SYGVKD. Here the CDR3 reads CAIRAPQGSSYEQYF. The CDR3 bases are TGTGCCATCAGGGCCCCACAGGGGAGCTCCTACGAGCAGTACTTC.

This clonotype was seen at least ten times. CDR3 DNA: TGTGCCAGCAGCCCACGGGGCCCGGGACAGGGGAGGACCGGGGAGCTGTTTTTT. Amino acids: CASSPRGPGQGRTGELFF. The genes are TRBV7-2 and TRBJ2-2, with 10 nucleotides matching TRBD1. CDR1 and CDR2 (germline): SGHTA, FQGNSA. V shed 5 bases and J 5 bases; nucleotides not matched to a gene: 14. The CDR3 loop spans 18 amino acids.

The V call is TRBV7-2, the J call TRBJ2-2, with D perhaps matching TRBD1 or TRBD2 (6 bases each). This CDR3 comprises 16 residues. V was shortened by 4 bases and J by 3 bases, with 15 bases between the two germline ends. Looked up from germline, CDR1 is SGHTA and CDR2 is FQGNSA. CDR3 nucleotide sequence: TGTGCCAGCAGCTCGGTGGAGGGGGGAGACACCGGGGAGCTGTTTTTT. Translating gives CASSSVEGGDTGELFF.

This clonotype has just a few counts. The chain uses TRBV4-3 and TRBJ1-2, with 8 positions matching TRBD1. The CDR3 has 16 amino acids. V lost 0 bases and J lost 4; bases outside the gene matches: 7. CDR1 and CDR2 from the germline V gene are LGHNA and YSLEER. CDR3 DNA: TGCGCCAGCAGCCAAGATCGGGACAGGCAATTCTATGGCTACACCTTC. Translating gives CASSQDRDRQFYGYTF.

In the case of this clonotype: A junction end diverges from the germline sequence, so it may reflect a read error. The chain joins TRBV7-8 to TRBJ2-1, with 11 bases fitting TRBD2. CDR3 size: 17 residues. Germline V gene data show CDR1 as SGHVS and CDR2 as FQNEAQ. The CDR3 spells CASSSLAGETSHNEQFF. CDR3 nucleotides: TGTGCCAGCAGCTCACTAGCGGGGGAGACCTCCCACAATGAGCAGTTCTTC.

A few counts support this clonotype. This chain connects TRBV11-2 to TRBJ2-5, with D possibly matching TRBD2 (5 bases). The CDR3 covers 17 residues. V dropped 7 bases and J dropped 2 bases, with 23 bases sitting between them. Germline V gene data show CDR1 as SGHAT and CDR2 as FQNNGV. The CDR3, as DNA: TGTGCCAGCACCCCACCCGGGGAAGGCCTTTCTCAAGAGACCCAGTACTTC. This gives the protein CASTPPGEGLSQETQYF.

This sequence joins TRBV12-3 or TRBV12-4 and TRBJ2-5; D remains unclear. V lost 3 bases and J lost 0, with 8 bases in between. This CDR3 has 14 amino acids. The CDR3 loop is CASSFAGDQETQYF. In DNA form, the CDR3 reads TGTGCCAGCAGTTTTGCAGGCGACCAAGAGACCCAGTACTTC.

This clonotype was counted only a few times. The rearrangement uses TRBV4-2 and TRBJ2-3; 10 bases line up with TRBD2. The CDR3 contains 16 residues. The ends lost 4 bases at V and 1 base at J; junction bases unmatched: 5. The germline V gene encodes CDR1 LGHNA and CDR2 YNFKEQ. The CDR3 spells CASSRILAGGTDTQYF. Here the CDR3 DNA reads TGTGCCAGCAGCCGGATCCTAGCGGGAGGCACAGATACGCAGTATTTT.

This clonotype occurred many times. This chain joins TRBV7-2 and TRBJ1-6; perhaps TRBD1 as D (6 bases). The CDR3 covers 16 residues. Trimming shortened V by 5 bases and J by 7 bases, and 18 bases separated the two germline ends. Germline V lookup: CDR1 SGHTA, CDR2 FQGNSA. CDR3: CASSPRSRGDNSPLHF. As DNA, the CDR3 is TGTGCCAGCAGCCCCCGCTCGAGGGGGGACAATTCACCCCTCCACTTT. Full variable domain (missing parts from reference TRBV7-2 and TRBJ1-6): GAGVSQSPSNKVTEKGKDVELRCDPISGHTALYWYRQSLGQGLEFLIYFQGNSAPDKSGLPSDRFSAERTGGSVSTLTIQRTQQEDSAVYLCASSPRSRGDNSPLHFGNGTRLTVT.

For the CDR3, the DNA is TGCGCCAGCAGCCAAGATCGGGGGATGGGAAATGAGCAGTTCTTC. Its protein product is CASSQDRGMGNEQFF. The genes are TRBV4-3 and TRBJ2-1; D is perhaps TRBD2 (6 bases). In germline, CDR1 is LGHNA, CDR2 YSLEER. V was clipped by 0 bases and J by 7 bases, with 13 bases between them. CDR3 length: 15 residues.

The rearrangement links TRBV6-5 to TRBJ1-1; D is undetermined. CDR1 is MNHEY, CDR2 SVGAGI, per germline. V was shortened by 0 bases and J by 1 base, with 9 bases between the two germline ends. This CDR3 is built from 15 residues. CDR3 protein: CASSYSGLPNTEAFF. CDR3 DNA: TGTGCCAGCAGTTACTCCGGCCTCCCGAACACTGAAGCTTTCTTT.

This clonotype was observed a handful of times. The chain carries TRBV5-5 and TRBJ1-5; the D gene is possibly TRBD1 (5 bases). V was shortened by 2 bases and J by 5 bases, with 11 bases between the two germline ends. This CDR3 is 14 amino acids long. Germline V gives CDR1 SGHKS, CDR2 YYEKEE (reference sequence). The CDR3 region is CASSLWGSDQPQHF. In DNA form, the CDR3 reads TGTGCCAGCAGCTTATGGGGGTCCGATCAGCCCCAGCATTTT. Based on the CDR3 plus reference TRBV5-5 and TRBJ1-5, the full variable domain is DAGVTQSPTHLIKTRGQQVTLRCSPISGHKSVSWYQQVLGQGPQFIFQYYEKEERGRGNFPDRFSARQFPNYSSELNVNALLLGDSALYLCASSLWGSDQPQHFGDGTRLSIL.

The rearrangement links TRBV27 to TRBJ2-1; 13 bases line up with TRBD2. The CDR3 loop spans 15 amino acids. Germline CDR1 and CDR2: MNHEY and SMNVEV (reference sequence). Trimming removed 4 bases from V and 5 bases from J; junction bases left unmatched: 2. CDR3 sequence reads: CASSSGTSGDNEQFF. The CDR3 region has the DNA TGTGCCAGCAGTTCCGGGACTAGCGGGGACAATGAGCAGTTCTTC.

This chain connects TRBV7-9 to TRBJ1-4; 7 bases match TRBD1. This CDR3 is built from 17 residues. Germline V CDR1 and CDR2: SEHNR, FQNEAQ (reference sequence). The junction had 9 bases not matched to a gene; V was cut back by 5 bases and J by 0 bases. This chain's CDR3 is CASSPRQGTTTNEKLFF. The CDR3 nucleotides are TGTGCCAGCAGCCCACGACAGGGAACAACAACTAATGAAAAACTGTTTTTT. The complete variable domain, with remaining parts taken from reference TRBV7-9 and TRBJ1-4, reads DTGVSQNPRHKITKRGQNVTFRCDPISEHNRLYWYRQTLGQGPEFLTYFQNEAQLEKSRLLSDRFSAERPKGSFSTLEIQRTEQGDSAMYLCASSPRQGTTTNEKLFFGSGTQLSVL.

The chain combines TRBV24-1 with TRBJ2-1; D unclear. This CDR3 comprises 15 residues. The ends were cut back, 3 bases at V and 5 bases at J, with 13 bases in the middle. From germline, CDR1 is KGHDR and CDR2 SFDVKD. In DNA form, the CDR3 reads TGTGCCACCAGTGATCCGAACCTGAACGACAATGAGCAGTTCTTC. Translated: CATSDPNLNDNEQFF.

This clonotype was found many times. The chain joins TRBV5-1 to TRBJ2-1; 7 bases match TRBD1. Germline CDR1 is SGHRS and CDR2 is YFSETQ. The CDR3 consists of 16 residues. J gave up 5 bases and V 4 bases, and 12 bases lay outside the gene matches. The DNA for the CDR3 is TGCGCCAGCAGCGTTACAGGGGACCCCCTTGACAATGAGCAGTTCTTC. Residues: CASSVTGDPLDNEQFF.

This clonotype turned up a few times. The V and J genes are TRBV2 and TRBJ2-4; D may be TRBD1 (6 bases). The V gene lost 7 bases and the J gene lost 7 bases, with 11 bases spanning the gap. Per the germline V gene, CDR1 is SNHLY and CDR2 is FYNNEI. The length of the CDR3 is 12 residues. DNA of the CDR3: TGTGCCAGCACTGGGCAGGGGAACATTCAGTACTTC. It translates to CASTGQGNIQYF.

This clonotype appeared a few times. V and J are TRBV4-1 and TRBJ2-1; D gene uncertain. Germline lookup yields CDR1 MGHRA and CDR2 YSYEKL. The CDR3 loop spans 14 amino acids. V lost 1 base and J 0 bases, leaving 4 bases between the germline ends. CDR3 loop: CASSQVRSYNEQFF. Written as DNA, the CDR3 is TGCGCCAGCAGCCAAGTGCGCTCCTACAATGAGCAGTTCTTC.

This clonotype was counted a few times. V usage is TRBV7-2 and J usage is TRBJ2-1; TRBD2 matches at 13 bases. J gave up 3 bases and V 1 base, and 3 bases lay outside the gene matches. The germline CDR1 and CDR2 sequences are SGHTA and FQGNSA. The CDR3 is 17 residues long. In DNA form, the CDR3 reads TGTGCCAGCAGCTTAGTACTAGCGGGGGGGCACTACAATGAGCAGTTCTTC. Residues: CASSLVLAGGHYNEQFF.

This clonotype has only a few counts. CDR3 in amino acids: CASSQNSGGNYEQYF. In nucleotides, the CDR3 is TGCGCCAGCAGCCAAAATTCTGGAGGAAACTACGAGCAGTACTTC. The chain uses TRBV4-1 and TRBJ2-7, with a possible D match to TRBD2 (5 bases). Germline CDR1 MGHRA, CDR2 YSYEKL. The CDR3 length is 15 residues. V lost 2 bases, J lost 3 bases, and 14 bases lay in between.

In its sample, this clonotype was seen a few times. This chain joins TRBV4-3 and TRBJ2-2; 7 bases are a match to TRBD1. CDR3 size: 14 residues. Trimming at V came to 2 bases and at J to 6 bases, leaving 3 bases not matched to a gene. Germline lookup yields CDR1 LGHNA and CDR2 YSLEER. For the CDR3, the DNA is TGCGCCAGCAGCCAAAGAGGGACAGCCGGGGAGCTGTTTTTT. Translation gives CASSQRGTAGELFF.